This T cell receptor (beta chain) emerged from a study of cytomegalovirus exposure and HLA in healthy donors. Background on the study: Within an early data release were 85 million or so unique TCRs drawn from HLA-typed donors. General observations from the study: One variant, a missense change in DCLRE1C, was linked in a later analysis to TCR beta V- and J-gene trimming.

PCR amplification relied on 60 Vbeta primers (plus 13 Jbeta primers). The data were produced by immunoSEQ multiplex PCR, yet TCRdb's version contains in-frame clones alone and is incomplete. Counted here are 90,000 to 150,000 clones, around three quarters occurring once; the ten biggest clones make up roughly 3.5%. CDR1 is DFQATT and CDR2 is SNEGSKA in the germline V gene (reference sequence). This CDR3 comprises 11 residues. V lost 3 bases to trimming and J lost 3 bases, with 3 bases between them. This clone was seen once. The target antigen is unknown. The genes are TRBV20-1 and TRBJ1-3; no definite D call. The sequence came from a human donor in good health. The sequencing input was PBMCs. CDR3 sequence: CSASLGNTIYF. Here the CDR3 DNA reads TGCAGTGCTAGTCTTGGAAACACCATATATTTT.